This is a list of T cell receptor beta chains from one sample in a study of blood T cell repertoires in COVID-19. TCRdb's table, derived via immunoSEQ multiplex PCR, lists solely in-frame clones and lacks some. Of 110,000 or so clones in the sample, about 85% were seen once. Sequencing was carried out using peripheral blood. The receptors here all came from a human donor in a cohort sampled during active COVID-19. Both conserved end residues are part of each CDR3. The order of the fields is V gene, clone size, D gene, J gene, CDR3 protein, CDR3 DNA. D genes are given only for firm matches. Some rows mark clone size as missing; the rest say once, few, many or name a class of expanded clone.

V: TRBV5-8
size: -
D: TRBD1
J: TRBJ1-2
CDR3: CASSTTGTGRFSYTF
DNA: TGTGCCAGCAGCACCACTGGGACAGGGAGATTTAGCTACACCTTC

V: TRBV16
size: -
D: -
J: TRBJ1-5
CDR3: CASSQGGQPQHF
DNA: TGTGCCAGCAGCCAGGGGGGACAGCCCCAGCATTTT

V: TRBV5-4
size: -
D: TRBD2
J: TRBJ2-3
CDR3: CASSPRLADSTDTQYF
DNA: TGTGCCAGCAGCCCTAGGCTAGCGGACAGCACAGATACGCAGTATTTT

V: TRBV9
size: -
D: -
J: TRBJ2-2
CDR3: CASSPRAGMNTGELFF
DNA: TGTGCCAGCAGCCCCCGAGCAGGGATGAACACCGGGGAGCTGTTTTTT

V: TRBV10-3
size: -
D: TRBD1
J: TRBJ2-7
CDR3: CAISSGQGNEQYF
DNA: TGTGCCATCAGTTCGGGACAGGGAAACGAGCAGTACTTC

V: TRBV6-5
size: -
D: -
J: TRBJ1-4
CDR3: CASSEVRVNEKLFF
DNA: TGTGCCAGCAGCGAGGTCAGGGTTAATGAAAAACTGTTTTTT

V: TRBV21-1
size: -
D: -
J: TRBJ1-5
CDR3: CASRVDRANQPQHF
DNA: TGTGCCAGCAGGGTCGACAGGGCCAATCAGCCCCAGCATTTT

V: TRBV27
size: -
D: TRBD1
J: TRBJ1-1
CDR3: CASSLNYGTGNTEAFF
DNA: TGTGCCAGCAGTCTCAACTATGGGACAGGGAACACTGAAGCTTTCTTT

V: TRBV6-6
size: -
D: TRBD2
J: TRBJ2-7
CDR3: CASRTLGGGGAYEQYF
DNA: TGTGCCAGCAGAACTTTGGGAGGCGGGGGGGCCTACGAGCAGTACTTC

V: TRBV25-1
size: -
D: -
J: TRBJ1-6
CDR3: CASRAGFSYNSPLHF
DNA: TGTGCCAGCAGGGCAGGGTTCTCCTATAATTCACCCCTCCACTTT

V: TRBV24-1
size: -
D: -
J: TRBJ2-1
CDR3: CATSDLGEASYNEQFF
DNA: TGTGCCACCAGTGACCTAGGGGAAGCCTCCTACAATGAGCAGTTCTTC

V: TRBV6-1
size: -
D: TRBD1
J: TRBJ1-2
CDR3: CASSEYGTAPNYGYTF
DNA: TGTGCCAGCAGTGAATACGGGACAGCTCCCAACTATGGCTACACCTTC

V: TRBV19
size: -
D: -
J: TRBJ2-1
CDR3: CASSRELIREQFF
DNA: TGTGCCAGCTCGCGGGAACTAATAAGGGAGCAGTTCTTC

V: TRBV7-9
size: -
D: -
J: TRBJ2-3
CDR3: CASSPDSDTQYF
DNA: TGTGCCAGCAGCCCGGACTCAGATACGCAGTATTTT

V: TRBV7-9
size: -
D: -
J: TRBJ1-1
CDR3: CASSPGQFEAFF
DNA: TGTGCCAGCAGCCCCGGACAATTTGAAGCTTTCTTT

V: TRBV19
size: -
D: TRBD1
J: TRBJ1-2
CDR3: CASSTPGQGSWAF
DNA: TGTGCCAGTAGTACACCGGGACAGGGCTCATGGGCTTTC

V: TRBV3-1/TRBV3-2
size: -
D: TRBD1
J: TRBJ2-7
CDR3: CASSHGTAAYEQYF
DNA: TGTGCCAGCAGCCACGGGACAGCGGCCTACGAGCAGTACTTC

V: TRBV4-1
size: -
D: TRBD2
J: TRBJ2-3
CDR3: CASSQDKGLAGGLGDTQYF
DNA: TGCGCCAGCAGCCAAGACAAGGGACTAGCGGGGGGCCTCGGGGATACGCAGTATTTT

V: TRBV11-2
size: -
D: TRBD2
J: TRBJ2-5
CDR3: CASSLDIGRAETQYF
DNA: TGTGCCAGCAGCTTAGATATTGGGAGGGCAGAGACCCAGTACTTC

V: TRBV10-3
size: -
D: -
J: TRBJ2-7
CDR3: CAISETGKDYEQYF
DNA: TGTGCCATCAGTGAGACAGGGAAGGACTACGAGCAGTACTTC

V: TRBV20-1
size: -
D: -
J: TRBJ1-1
CDR3: CRGGLNTEAFF
DNA: TGCAGAGGGGGTTTGAACACTGAAGCTTTCTTT

V: TRBV11-2
size: -
D: TRBD1
J: TRBJ1-5
CDR3: CASSYRGGQPQHF
DNA: TGTGCCAGCAGCTACAGGGGAGGACAGCCCCAGCATTTT

V: TRBV20-1
size: once
D: TRBD2
J: TRBJ2-1
CDR3: CSASRSGGADNEQFF
DNA: TGCAGTGCTAGTAGGAGCGGGGGGGCCGATAATGAGCAGTTCTTC

V: TRBV2
size: once
D: -
J: TRBJ1-5
CDR3: CASSADSPNQPQHF
DNA: TGTGCCAGCAGTGCGGACAGCCCGAATCAGCCCCAGCATTTT

V: TRBV28
size: -
D: TRBD1
J: TRBJ2-7
CDR3: CASSFPGQGSYEQYF
DNA: TGTGCCAGCAGTTTTCCGGGACAGGGTAGCTACGAGCAGTACTTC

V: TRBV6-5
size: -
D: -
J: TRBJ1-2
CDR3: CASSYGAGNYGYTF
DNA: TGTGCCAGCAGTTATGGGGCAGGGAACTATGGCTACACCTTC

V: TRBV2
size: -
D: TRBD1
J: TRBJ1-5
CDR3: CASSLTGTSSNQPQHF
DNA: TGTGCCAGCAGTTTGACAGGGACCAGTAGCAATCAGCCCCAGCATTTT

V: TRBV12-5
size: once
D: TRBD2
J: TRBJ2-7
CDR3: CASGPQGLAYEQYF
DNA: TGTGCTAGTGGTCCACAGGGACTAGCTTACGAGCAGTACTTC

V: TRBV6-1
size: -
D: -
J: TRBJ1-2
CDR3: CASSERGDYGYTF
DNA: TGTGCCAGCAGTGAACGGGGGGACTATGGCTACACCTTC

V: TRBV10-1
size: -
D: -
J: TRBJ2-5
CDR3: CASSESRVRQETQYF
DNA: TGCGCCAGCAGTGAGTCGAGGGTACGACAAGAGACCCAGTACTTC

V: TRBV28
size: -
D: TRBD1
J: TRBJ1-5
CDR3: CASSLGTGGYSNQPQHF
DNA: TGTGCCAGCAGTTTGGGGACAGGGGGTTATAGCAATCAGCCCCAGCATTTT

V: TRBV29-1
size: -
D: -
J: TRBJ2-3
CDR3: CSVKGMTDTQYF
DNA: TGCAGCGTCAAGGGGATGACAGATACGCAGTATTTT

V: TRBV10-2
size: -
D: -
J: TRBJ2-1
CDR3: CASKGGGGVDEQFF
DNA: TGCGCCAGCAAGGGGGGGGGCGGAGTGGATGAGCAGTTCTTC

V: TRBV18
size: -
D: -
J: TRBJ2-1
CDR3: CASSPISRGYNEQFF
DNA: TGTGCCAGCTCACCAATTTCGCGGGGCTACAATGAGCAGTTCTTC

V: TRBV7-8
size: once
D: -
J: TRBJ2-6
CDR3: CASSSTTGANVLTF
DNA: TGTGCCAGCAGCTCGACAACTGGGGCCAACGTCCTGACTTTC

V: TRBV7-2
size: -
D: -
J: TRBJ2-4
CDR3: CASSSASVEVDNIQYF
DNA: TGTGCCAGCAGCTCCGCTAGCGTGGAGGTTGACAACATTCAGTACTTC

V: TRBV5-1
size: -
D: TRBD2
J: TRBJ2-1
CDR3: CASNSGGTYNEQFF
DNA: TGCGCCAGTAATAGCGGGGGAACCTACAATGAGCAGTTCTTC

V: TRBV3-1/TRBV3-2
size: -
D: -
J: TRBJ1-2
CDR3: CASSQDRGGYGYTF
DNA: TGTGCCAGCAGCCAAGATCGGGGAGGCTATGGCTACACCTTC

V: TRBV5-1
size: -
D: TRBD1
J: TRBJ1-4
CDR3: CASSVDRGDEKLFF
DNA: TGCGCCAGCAGCGTTGACAGGGGTGATGAAAAACTGTTTTTT

V: TRBV9
size: -
D: TRBD1
J: TRBJ1-6
CDR3: CASSARQGRSYNSPLHF
DNA: TGTGCCAGCAGCGCCCGACAGGGCCGCTCCTATAATTCACCCCTCCACTTT

V: TRBV6-5
size: -
D: -
J: TRBJ2-7
CDR3: CASSLLGLTHEQYF
DNA: TGTGCCAGCAGTTTACTCGGACTTACTCACGAGCAGTACTTC

V: TRBV9
size: -
D: -
J: TRBJ1-4
CDR3: CASSVDPGSGEKLFF
DNA: TGTGCCAGCAGCGTAGACCCGGGGTCGGGAGAAAAACTGTTTTTT

V: TRBV19
size: -
D: TRBD1
J: TRBJ1-2
CDR3: CASSMRSTGLGYTF
DNA: TGTGCCAGTAGTATGAGGTCGACAGGGCTTGGCTACACCTTC

V: TRBV15
size: -
D: -
J: TRBJ1-1
CDR3: CATSRDRRGAEAFF
DNA: TGTGCCACCAGCAGAGATAGGAGGGGTGCTGAAGCTTTCTTT

V: TRBV7-2
size: -
D: -
J: TRBJ2-3
CDR3: CASSFPRQVPDTQYF
DNA: TGTGCCAGCAGCTTCCCACGACAGGTTCCAGATACGCAGTATTTT

V: TRBV2
size: -
D: TRBD2
J: TRBJ2-7
CDR3: CASSENWGLAGGEQYF
DNA: TGTGCCAGCAGTGAAAATTGGGGACTAGCGGGGGGCGAGCAGTACTTC

V: TRBV19
size: -
D: -
J: TRBJ1-4
CDR3: CASSISGSGEKLFF
DNA: TGTGCCAGTAGTATCTCGGGGAGCGGTGAAAAACTGTTTTTT

V: TRBV30
size: -
D: -
J: TRBJ1-3
CDR3: CAWSVPDSPGNTIYF
DNA: TGTGCCTGGAGTGTACCCGACAGTCCGGGAAACACCATATATTTT

V: TRBV5-4
size: -
D: -
J: TRBJ2-7
CDR3: CASSSRGSYEQYF
DNA: TGTGCCAGCAGCTCCAGGGGCTCCTACGAGCAGTACTTC

V: TRBV5-1
size: -
D: -
J: TRBJ2-1
CDR3: CASSLVGNTKGEQFF
DNA: TGCGCCAGCAGCTTGGTCGGGAACACGAAGGGTGAGCAGTTCTTC

V: TRBV25-1
size: -
D: -
J: TRBJ1-2
CDR3: CASSEGGADGYTF
DNA: TGTGCCAGCAGTGAAGGGGGGGCTGATGGCTACACCTTC

V: TRBV7-6
size: -
D: TRBD2
J: TRBJ2-1
CDR3: CASSLYGRGGYNEQFF
DNA: TGTGCCAGCAGCTTATATGGGCGGGGGGGGTACAATGAGCAGTTCTTC

V: TRBV6-1
size: -
D: -
J: TRBJ1-5
CDR3: CASSEILRPPQPQHF
DNA: TGTGCCAGCAGTGAGATCCTGCGGCCACCTCAGCCCCAGCATTTT

V: TRBV11-2
size: -
D: -
J: TRBJ2-3
CDR3: CASTPVPNRVDTQYF
DNA: TGTGCCAGCACTCCCGTACCAAACAGGGTCGATACGCAGTATTTT

V: TRBV2
size: -
D: -
J: TRBJ2-7
CDR3: CASSGRRPERDILTYEQYF
DNA: TGTGCCAGCAGCGGCCGCCGGCCAGAAAGGGACATACTTACCTACGAGCAGTACTTC

V: TRBV27
size: -
D: -
J: TRBJ2-1
CDR3: CASSRTRGSYNEQFF
DNA: TGTGCCAGCAGTCGCACCAGGGGTTCCTACAATGAGCAGTTCTTC

V: TRBV2
size: -
D: -
J: TRBJ1-5
CDR3: CASSRARGGQPQHF
DNA: TGTGCCAGCAGTAGGGCGAGGGGAGGTCAGCCCCAGCATTTT